The sequence of this TCR beta chain was determined in a study of T cell responses to AZD1222 COVID-19 vaccine. Study-wide findings and caveats: With two AZD1222 doses given, Spike-specific TCR breadth and depth both rose.

Data came from immunoSEQ multiplex PCR; TCRdb stores just in-frame clones and leaves some out. Of some 170,000 clones in the sample, around nine tenths were seen once. V lost 6 bases and J lost 2; bases outside the gene matches: 16. Germline V CDR1 and CDR2: LNHDA, SQIVND (reference sequence). The CDR3 is 18 residues long. A note on this clone: Its antigen is still unknown.

V gene TRBV19 combines with J gene TRBJ1-5; TRBD1 agrees at 7 bases. This clonotype originated in an adult in good health. The sequencing here drew on peripheral blood, taken on day 0 of AZD1222 vaccination. Here the CDR3 reads CASRERQGIGGGNQPQHF. CDR3 DNA: TGTGCCAGTAGGGAACGACAGGGAATAGGGGGGGGCAATCAGCCCCAGCATTTT. Combining the CDR3 with reference TRBV19 and TRBJ1-5 gives the whole variable domain DGGITQSPKYLFRKEGQNVTLSCEQNLNHDAMYWYRQDPGQGLRLIYYSQIVNDFQKGDIAEGYSVSREKKESFPLTVTSAQKNPTAFYLCASRERQGIGGGNQPQHFGDGTRLSIL.